The 24 T cell receptor beta chains listed next were all sequenced from one sample in a study of blood T cell repertoires in COVID-19. This table comes from immunoSEQ multiplex PCR, and its TCRdb copy is limited to in-frame clones, with some not included. The data contain under 300,000 clones, around 90% of them singletons. Specimen: PBMCs or T cells enriched from blood (not recorded which). The receptors derive from a woman aged 30 to 39 with acute COVID-19.

This chain joins TRBV7-6 and TRBJ2-7; possible D gene TRBD1, 6 bases. V was cut by 3 bases and J by 3 bases, with 15 bases left in between. CDR3 length equals 15 residues. Germline values: CDR1 SGHVS, CDR2 FNYEAQ. CDR3 amino acids: CASSFLAGARYEQYF. The CDR3 DNA reads TGTGCCAGCAGCTTCCTGGCAGGGGCTCGCTACGAGCAGTACTTC.

The chain employs TRBV6-1 and TRBJ2-7, with 8 bases lining up with TRBD2. CDR3 size: 19 residues. The trim removed 3 bases at V and 6 bases at J, leaving 22 bases unmatched. Germline V gives CDR1 MNHNS, CDR2 SASEGT. The DNA for the CDR3 is TGTGCCAGCAGTGATGCCGGGACGGGGGTATGGCGGGGGGAATTCGAGCAGTACTTC. The encoded protein is CASSDAGTGVWRGEFEQYF.

The chain recombines TRBV4-1 with TRBJ2-7, with D possibly matching TRBD2 (5 bases). The CDR3 is 15 residues long. V was shortened by 1 base and J by 3 bases, with 13 bases between the two germline ends. Germline CDR1 reads MGHRA; CDR2 reads YSYEKL. CDR3 DNA: TGCGCCAGCAGCCAAGTGTCCGGGGTTAGCTACGAGCAGTACTTC. Its protein product is CASSQVSGVSYEQYF.

This clone showed up just a few times. The rearrangement joins TRBV5-6 to TRBJ1-4, with 9 bases lining up with TRBD1. V shed 4 bases, J shed 7 bases, and the junction held 8 bases outside the gene matches. The CDR3 runs to 15 residues. Germline loops: CDR1 SGHDT, CDR2 YYEEEE. Here the CDR3 reads CASSAGQGGSEKLFF. CDR3 in DNA: TGTGCCAGCAGCGCGGGACAGGGAGGGTCTGAAAAACTGTTTTTT.

The J gene is TRBJ2-2, the V gene TRBV4-2; TRBD1 aligns across 12 bases. J gave up 0 bases and V 2 bases, and 4 bases lay outside the gene matches. The CDR3 runs to 18 residues. Germline CDR1 LGHNA, CDR2 YNFKEQ. CDR3 protein: CASSQPGQGAPNTGELFF. DNA for the CDR3: TGTGCCAGCAGCCAACCGGGACAGGGGGCCCCGAACACCGGGGAGCTGTTTTTT.

The V and J genes are TRBV27 and TRBJ1-5; D is unresolved. The CDR3 runs 15 residues. Germline CDR1 reads MNHEY; CDR2 reads SMNVEV (reference sequence). Between the trimmed V and J ends, which lost 2 bases and 2 bases, there was a span of 10 bases. The CDR3 DNA reads as TGTGCCAGCAGTTTACTTTCCGAGGGCAATCAGCCCCAGCATTTT. Protein: CASSLLSEGNQPQHF.

The chain uses TRBV7-3 and TRBJ1-2; 9 bases line up with TRBD1. CDR1 and CDR2 (germline): SGHTA, FQGTGA. This CDR3 spans 18 amino acids. The ends lost 1 base at V and 8 bases at J; junction bases unmatched: 17. The CDR3 reads CASSLIPAPGTGRIGYTF. The CDR3 DNA sequence: TGTGCCAGCAGCTTAATACCGGCCCCTGGGACAGGGCGAATAGGCTACACCTTC.

This clone was observed a single time. V gene TRBV5-6 combines with J gene TRBJ2-7; maybe TRBD2 (5 bases). CDR1 is SGHDT and CDR2 is YYEEEE in the germline V gene. Deletions cut 4 bases from V and 2 bases from J, with 16 bases between. The CDR3 extends over 15 amino acids. The CDR3: CASSLTGIGTYEQYF. CDR3 nucleotides: TGTGCCAGCAGCCTGACCGGGATAGGGACCTACGAGCAGTACTTC.

Written as DNA, the CDR3 is TGTGCCAGCAGTGAAATGTTAGGACTCGAGCAGTACTTC. This gives the protein CASSEMLGLEQYF. The V call is TRBV2, the J call TRBJ2-7; maybe TRBD2 (5 bases). Trimming pared 2 bases from V and 6 bases from J, leaving 11 bases between. Germline assignment: CDR1 SNHLY and CDR2 FYNNEI. This CDR3 region has 13 residues.

V gene TRBV19 combines with J gene TRBJ1-1; possibly TRBD1 for D (6 bases). There are 18 residues in the CDR3. The V end lost 3 bases, the J end lost 0 bases, and 20 bases lay between the germline ends. In germline, CDR1 is LNHDA, CDR2 SQIVND (reference sequence). For the CDR3, the DNA is TGTGCCAGTAGTATCCTCCCCCAGGGGATGGGAATGAACACTGAAGCTTTCTTT. Its protein is CASSILPQGMGMNTEAFF.

V is TRBV5-5 and J is TRBJ2-4, with D possibly matching TRBD1 (6 bases). The germline gives CDR1 SGHKS, CDR2 YYEKEE (reference sequence). Trimming pared 1 base from V and 5 bases from J, leaving 13 bases between. This CDR3 has 15 residues. CDR3 amino acids: CASSLQAGDQNIQYF. Here the CDR3 DNA reads TGTGCCAGCAGCTTGCAGGCAGGGGACCAAAACATTCAGTACTTC. Supplemented by reference TRBV5-5 and TRBJ2-4, the full variable domain reads DAGVTQSPTHLIKTRGQQVTLRCSPISGHKSVSWYQQVLGQGPQFIFQYYEKEERGRGNFPDRFSARQFPNYSSELNVNALLLGDSALYLCASSLQAGDQNIQYFGAGTRLSVL.

DNA for the CDR3: TGTGCCAGCAGACGGGGGTGGGCGGTCCGGTACAACGAGAACACTGAAGCTTTCTTT. Its protein product is CASRRGWAVRYNENTEAFF. The rearrangement uses TRBV2 and TRBJ1-1, with D possibly matching TRBD1 (5 bases). The CDR3 consists of 19 residues. V was pared by 6 bases and J by 1 base, with 27 bases between. Germline lookup yields CDR1 SNHLY and CDR2 FYNNEI. The full variable domain, completed using reference TRBV2 and TRBJ1-1, is EPEVTQTPSHQVTQMGQEVILRCVPISNHLYFYWYRQILGQKVEFLVSFYNNEISEKSEIFDDQFSVERPDGSNFTLKIRSTKLEDSAMYFCASRRGWAVRYNENTEAFFGQGTRLTVV.

This chain uses TRBV3-1 (or the pseudogene TRBV3-2) with TRBJ2-7; 9 positions agree with TRBD2. Germline V gives CDR1 LGHDT, CDR2 YNNKEL (reference sequence). The CDR3 is 14 amino acids. V gave up 1 base and J gave up 7 bases; unmatched junction bases: 5. This chain's CDR3 is CASSQVGLAPEQYF. As DNA, the CDR3 is TGTGCCAGCAGCCAAGTTGGACTAGCGCCTGAGCAGTACTTC.

The chain links TRBV5-4 to TRBJ1-1; D possibly corresponds to TRBD1 (6 bases). The length of the CDR3 is 13 residues. In germline, CDR1 is SGHNT, CDR2 YYREEE (reference sequence). The V and J ends lost 4 bases and 1 base respectively, with 8 bases between them. The CDR3 sequence is CASSPTGNTEAFF. CDR3 in DNA: TGTGCCAGCAGCCCGACAGGGAACACTGAAGCTTTCTTT.

The chain is built from TRBV9 and TRBJ2-3; 12 bases align to TRBD2. This CDR3 is built from 18 residues. The V segment lost 3 bases and the J segment 5 bases; nucleotides outside the gene matches: 13. From germline, CDR1 is SGDLS and CDR2 YYNGEE. In nucleotides, the CDR3 is TGTGCCAGCAGCGGCACCCCGACTAGCGGGGGCCTCGGAGATACGCAGTATTTT. The encoded protein is CASSGTPTSGGLGDTQYF.

The chain recombines TRBV7-2 with TRBJ2-1, with 10 bases lining up with TRBD2. The CDR3 contains 16 residues. The V and J ends lost 6 bases and 7 bases, in that order; junction bases with no gene match: 12. Germline CDR1 reads SGHTA; CDR2 reads FQGNSA. CDR3 residues: CASRPSGSLTTNEQFF. Here the CDR3 DNA reads TGTGCCAGCAGGCCTAGCGGGAGCCTGACCACTAATGAGCAGTTCTTC.

The CDR3 nucleotides read TGTGCCAGCAGCGTAGGGGGCCACTCTCAAGAGACCCAGTACTTC. It codes for CASSVGGHSQETQYF. This sequence joins TRBV9 and TRBJ2-5, with a weak D call TRBD1 (5 bases). CDR1 is SGDLS, CDR2 YYNGEE, per germline. CDR3 length: 15 amino acids. Deletions cut 0 bases from V and 2 bases from J, with 11 bases between.

The rearrangement uses TRBV6-5 and TRBJ1-2, with TRBD1 matching 7 bases. This CDR3 contains 15 residues. CDR1 is MNHEY, CDR2 SVGAGI, per germline. Trimming took 5 bases from V and 4 from J; bases not matched to a gene: 10. The CDR3 reads CASSTIRDSRYGYTF. For the CDR3, the DNA is TGTGCCAGCAGTACGATTAGGGACAGTCGCTATGGCTACACCTTC.

This clone was seen a single time. The chain uses TRBV28 and TRBJ1-2; no clear D gene. The CDR3 is 13 residues long. The V gene's germline CDR1 is MDHEN and CDR2 SYDVKM. The V end lost 6 bases, the J end lost 8 bases, and 16 bases lay between the germline ends. CDR3 sequence reads: CASSRPGKGGYTF. The CDR3 nucleotides read TGTGCCAGCAGCCGACCGGGGAAAGGAGGCTACACCTTC.

This clone was seen just once. This chain links TRBV28 with TRBJ1-5, with 8 nucleotides matching TRBD1. The germline gives CDR1 MDHEN, CDR2 SYDVKM. The CDR3 totals 18 residues. The ends lost 2 bases at V and 6 bases at J; junction bases unmatched: 15. CDR3 in DNA: TGTGCCAGCAGTTTAGGCAGGGGGCGCGCAGGGGGGATTCAGCCCCAGCATTTT. It is translated as CASSLGRGRAGGIQPQHF.

CDR3 DNA sequence: TGTGCCACCAGCTCGTCGGGGACTAGTGCCGGGGAGCTGTTTTTT. It is translated as CATSSSGTSAGELFF. The chain links TRBV15 to TRBJ2-2; TRBD2 agrees at 8 bases. The V and J ends lost 5 bases and 6 bases, in that order; junction bases with no gene match: 8. CDR3 length: 15 residues. CDR1 is LNHNV, CDR2 YYDKDF, per germline (reference sequence).

The chain is built from TRBV28 and TRBJ2-3; TRBD2 agrees at 13 bases. The CDR3 runs to 16 residues. Germline V CDR1 and CDR2: MDHEN, SYDVKM. V shed 4 bases, J shed 6 bases, and the junction held 7 bases outside the gene matches. Here the CDR3 reads CASSWQLAGGGDTQYF. CDR3 DNA sequence: TGTGCCAGCAGTTGGCAACTAGCGGGGGGGGGTGATACGCAGTATTTT.

This clone has a handful of counts. This chain links TRBV19 with TRBJ2-2; weak D call: TRBD2 (5 bases). The CDR3 is 14 residues long. Trimming took 8 bases from V and 2 from J, leaving 12 bases between them. Germline CDR1 reads LNHDA; CDR2 reads SQIVND (reference sequence). CDR3 in amino acids: CASEGRQNTGELFF. DNA of the CDR3: TGTGCCAGTGAGGGCAGGCAAAACACCGGGGAGCTGTTTTTT. Full variable domain (missing parts from reference TRBV19 and TRBJ2-2): DGGITQSPKYLFRKEGQNVTLSCEQNLNHDAMYWYRQDPGQGLRLIYYSQIVNDFQKGDIAEGYSVSREKKESFPLTVTSAQKNPTAFYLCASEGRQNTGELFFGEGSRLTVL.

This clone was counted only a few times. The V call is TRBV2, the J call TRBJ2-3; 14 positions match TRBD2. Germline CDR1 and CDR2: SNHLY and FYNNEI. Trimming at V came to 6 bases and at J to 4 bases, leaving 3 bases not matched to a gene. The CDR3 consists of 15 residues. The CDR3 nucleotides read TGTGCCAGCAGGGGGACTAGCGGGAGAGCAGATACGCAGTATTTT. It codes for CASRGTSGRADTQYF.